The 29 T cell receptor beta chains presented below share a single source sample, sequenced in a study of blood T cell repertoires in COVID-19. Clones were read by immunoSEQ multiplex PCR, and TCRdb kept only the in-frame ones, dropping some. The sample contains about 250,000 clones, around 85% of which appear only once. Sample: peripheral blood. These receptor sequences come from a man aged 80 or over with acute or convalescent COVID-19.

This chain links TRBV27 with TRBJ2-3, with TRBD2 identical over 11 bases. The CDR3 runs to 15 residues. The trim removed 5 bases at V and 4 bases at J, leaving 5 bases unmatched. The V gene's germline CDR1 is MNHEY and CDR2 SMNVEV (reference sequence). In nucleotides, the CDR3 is TGTGCCAGCAGTGGGACTAGCGGACGTTCAGATACGCAGTATTTT. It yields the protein CASSGTSGRSDTQYF.

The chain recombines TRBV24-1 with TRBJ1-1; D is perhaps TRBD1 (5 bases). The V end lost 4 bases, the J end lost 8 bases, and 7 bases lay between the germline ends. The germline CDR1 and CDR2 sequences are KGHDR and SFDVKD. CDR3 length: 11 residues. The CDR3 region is CATSEGREAFF. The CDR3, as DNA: TGTGCCACCAGTGAGGGGCGGGAAGCTTTCTTT.

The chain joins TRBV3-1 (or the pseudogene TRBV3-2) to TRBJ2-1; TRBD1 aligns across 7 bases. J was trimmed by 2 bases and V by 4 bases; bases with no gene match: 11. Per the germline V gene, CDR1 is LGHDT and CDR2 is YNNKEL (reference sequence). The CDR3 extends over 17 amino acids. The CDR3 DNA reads TGTGCCAGCAGCCGATTCACAGGGGCCCTAACCTACAATGAGCAGTTCTTC. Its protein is CASSRFTGALTYNEQFF.

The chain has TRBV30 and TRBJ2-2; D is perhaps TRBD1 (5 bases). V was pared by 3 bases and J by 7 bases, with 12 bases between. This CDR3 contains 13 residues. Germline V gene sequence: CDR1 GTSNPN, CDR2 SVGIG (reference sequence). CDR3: CAWRGIQGGELFF. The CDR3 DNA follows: TGTGCCTGGAGGGGGATTCAGGGCGGGGAGCTGTTTTTT.

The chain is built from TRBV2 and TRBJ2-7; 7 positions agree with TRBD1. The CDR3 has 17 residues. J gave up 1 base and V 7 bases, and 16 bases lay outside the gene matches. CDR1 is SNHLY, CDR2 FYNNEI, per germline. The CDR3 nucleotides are TGTGCCAGCATCGGCCCCTATGCAGGGGGTTTTTCCTACGAGCAGTACTTC. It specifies CASIGPYAGGFSYEQYF.

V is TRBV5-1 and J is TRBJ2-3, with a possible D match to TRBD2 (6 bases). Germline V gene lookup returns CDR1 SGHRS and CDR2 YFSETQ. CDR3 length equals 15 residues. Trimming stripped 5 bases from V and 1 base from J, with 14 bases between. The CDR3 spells CASSRRGYGTDTQYF. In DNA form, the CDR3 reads TGCGCCAGCAGTCGACGGGGGTACGGCACAGATACGCAGTATTTT.

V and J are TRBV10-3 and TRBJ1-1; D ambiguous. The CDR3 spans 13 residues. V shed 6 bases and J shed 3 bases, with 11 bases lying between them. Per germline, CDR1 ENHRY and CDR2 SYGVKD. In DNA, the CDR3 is TGTGCCATCAGGGCAGACAAGGACACTGAAGCTTTCTTT. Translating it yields CAIRADKDTEAFF.

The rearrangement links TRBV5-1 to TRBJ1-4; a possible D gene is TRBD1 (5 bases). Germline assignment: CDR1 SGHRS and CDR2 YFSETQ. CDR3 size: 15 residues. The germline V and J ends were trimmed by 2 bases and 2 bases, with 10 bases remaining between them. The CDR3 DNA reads TGCGCCAGCAGCTTCCAGGGTGGCACTAATGAAAAACTGTTTTTT. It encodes CASSFQGGTNEKLFF.

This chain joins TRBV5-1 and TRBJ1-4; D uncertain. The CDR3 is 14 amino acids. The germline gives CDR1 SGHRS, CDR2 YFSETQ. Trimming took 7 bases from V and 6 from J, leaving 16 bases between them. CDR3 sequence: CASREGASHEKLFF. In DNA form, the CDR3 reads TGCGCCAGCCGCGAGGGCGCATCGCATGAAAAACTGTTTTTT.

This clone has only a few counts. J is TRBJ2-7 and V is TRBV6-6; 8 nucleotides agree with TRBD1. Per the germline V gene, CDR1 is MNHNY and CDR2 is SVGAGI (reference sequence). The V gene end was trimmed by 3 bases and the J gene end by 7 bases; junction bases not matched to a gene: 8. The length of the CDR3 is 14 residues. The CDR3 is CASSYGTGGREQYF. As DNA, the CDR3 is TGTGCCAGCAGTTATGGAACAGGGGGTAGGGAGCAGTACTTC.

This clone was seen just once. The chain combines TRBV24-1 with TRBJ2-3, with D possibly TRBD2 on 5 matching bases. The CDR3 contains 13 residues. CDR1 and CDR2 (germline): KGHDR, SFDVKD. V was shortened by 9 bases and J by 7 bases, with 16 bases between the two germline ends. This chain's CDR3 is CATSGGSPYTQYF. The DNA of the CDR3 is TGTGCCACCTCTGGCGGGTCGCCCTATACGCAGTATTTT.

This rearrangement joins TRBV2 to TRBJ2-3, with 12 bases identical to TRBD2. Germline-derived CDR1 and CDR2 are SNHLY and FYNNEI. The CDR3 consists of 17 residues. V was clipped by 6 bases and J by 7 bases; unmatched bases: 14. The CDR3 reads CASRRDAGTSGPHTQYF. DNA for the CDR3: TGTGCCAGCAGGAGGGATGCAGGGACTAGCGGGCCCCATACGCAGTATTTT.

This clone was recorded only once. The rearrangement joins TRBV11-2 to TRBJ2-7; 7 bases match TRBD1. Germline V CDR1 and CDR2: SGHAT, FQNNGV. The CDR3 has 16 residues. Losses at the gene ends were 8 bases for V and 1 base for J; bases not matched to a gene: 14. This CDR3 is CASQPFRGQGSYEQYF. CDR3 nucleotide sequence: TGTGCCAGCCAACCATTTAGGGGGCAGGGATCCTACGAGCAGTACTTC.

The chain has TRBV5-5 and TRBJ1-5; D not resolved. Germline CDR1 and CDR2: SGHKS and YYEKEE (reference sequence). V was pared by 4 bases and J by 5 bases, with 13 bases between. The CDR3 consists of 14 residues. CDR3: CASSSYWADQPQHF. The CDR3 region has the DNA TGTGCCAGCAGCAGCTACTGGGCCGATCAGCCCCAGCATTTT. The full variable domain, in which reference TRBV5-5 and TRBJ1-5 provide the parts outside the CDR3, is DAGVTQSPTHLIKTRGQQVTLRCSPISGHKSVSWYQQVLGQGPQFIFQYYEKEERGRGNFPDRFSARQFPNYSSELNVNALLLGDSALYLCASSSYWADQPQHFGDGTRLSIL.

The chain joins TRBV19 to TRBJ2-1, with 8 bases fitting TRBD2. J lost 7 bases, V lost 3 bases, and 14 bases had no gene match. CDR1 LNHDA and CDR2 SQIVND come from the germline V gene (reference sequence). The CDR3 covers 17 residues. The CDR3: CASSIIPGLVLRNEQFF. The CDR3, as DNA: TGTGCCAGTAGTATCATTCCGGGACTAGTGCTAAGAAATGAGCAGTTCTTC.

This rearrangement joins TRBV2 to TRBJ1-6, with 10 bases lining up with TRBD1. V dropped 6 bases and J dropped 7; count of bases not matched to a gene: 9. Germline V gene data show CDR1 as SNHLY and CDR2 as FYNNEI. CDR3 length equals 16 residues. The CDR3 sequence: CASSPDRGQWNSPLHF. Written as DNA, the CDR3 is TGTGCCAGCAGCCCAGACAGGGGGCAATGGAATTCACCCCTCCACTTT.

The CDR3 protein is CASSHFGGRAEETQYF. CDR3 in DNA: TGTGCCAGCAGCCACTTCGGCGGGAGGGCCGAGGAGACCCAGTACTTC. This chain uses TRBV4-2 with TRBJ2-5; TRBD2 matches at 9 bases. This CDR3 is 16 amino acids long. Germline CDR1 reads LGHNA; CDR2 reads YNFKEQ. The ends lost 3 bases at V and 5 bases at J; junction bases unmatched: 10.

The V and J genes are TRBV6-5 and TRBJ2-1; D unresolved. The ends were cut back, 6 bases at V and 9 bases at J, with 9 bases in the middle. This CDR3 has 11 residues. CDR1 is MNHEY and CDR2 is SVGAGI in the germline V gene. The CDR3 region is CASSLPGEQFF. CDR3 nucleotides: TGTGCCAGCAGCCTCCCCGGTGAGCAGTTCTTC.

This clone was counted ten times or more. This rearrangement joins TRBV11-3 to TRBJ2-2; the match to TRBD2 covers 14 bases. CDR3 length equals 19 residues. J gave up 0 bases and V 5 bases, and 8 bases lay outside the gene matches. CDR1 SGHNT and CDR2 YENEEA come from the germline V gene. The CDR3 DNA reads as TGTGCCAGCAGCCCCGCAGGACTAGCGGGAGGCCCGAACACCGGGGAGCTGTTTTTT. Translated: CASSPAGLAGGPNTGELFF.

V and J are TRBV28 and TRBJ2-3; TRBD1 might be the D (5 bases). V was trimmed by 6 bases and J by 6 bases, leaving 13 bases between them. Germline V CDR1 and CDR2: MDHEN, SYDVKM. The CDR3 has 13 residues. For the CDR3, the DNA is TGTGCCAGCAGGGGGCAAGTTACGGATACGCAGTATTTT. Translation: CASRGQVTDTQYF.

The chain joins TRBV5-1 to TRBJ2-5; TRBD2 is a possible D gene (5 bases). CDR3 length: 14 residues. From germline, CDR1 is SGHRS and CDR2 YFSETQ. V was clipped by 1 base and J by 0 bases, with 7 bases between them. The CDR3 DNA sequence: TGCGCCAGCAGCTTGTCCGGGGACCAAGAGACCCAGTACTTC. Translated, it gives CASSLSGDQETQYF.

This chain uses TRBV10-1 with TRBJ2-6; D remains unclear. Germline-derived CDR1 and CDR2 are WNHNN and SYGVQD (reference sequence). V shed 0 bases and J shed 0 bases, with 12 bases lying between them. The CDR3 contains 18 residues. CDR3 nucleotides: TGCGCCAGCAGTGAGTCGATTTTGGCCTCCTCTGGGGCCAACGTCCTGACTTTC. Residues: CASSESILASSGANVLTF.

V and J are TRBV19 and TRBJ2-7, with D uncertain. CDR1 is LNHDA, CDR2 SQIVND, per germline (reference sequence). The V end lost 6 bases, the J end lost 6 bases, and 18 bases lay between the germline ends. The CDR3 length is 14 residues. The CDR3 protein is CASRQPGLAVEQYF. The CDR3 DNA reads TGTGCCAGTAGACAGCCCGGTTTGGCAGTCGAGCAGTACTTC.

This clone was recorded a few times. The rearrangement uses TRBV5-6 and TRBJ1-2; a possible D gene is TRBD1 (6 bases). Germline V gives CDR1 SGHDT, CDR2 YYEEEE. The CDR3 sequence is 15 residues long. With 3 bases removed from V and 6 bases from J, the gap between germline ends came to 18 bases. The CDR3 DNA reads TGTGCCAGCAGCTGGGGACAAGGCAGGGTGAATGGCTACACCTTC. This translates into CASSWGQGRVNGYTF. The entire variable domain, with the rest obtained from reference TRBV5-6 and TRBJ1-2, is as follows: DAGVTQSPTHLIKTRGQQVTLRCSPKSGHDTVSWYQQALGQGPQFIFQYYEEEERQRGNFPDRFSGHQFPNYSSELNVNALLLGDSALYLCASSWGQGRVNGYTFGSGTRLTVV.

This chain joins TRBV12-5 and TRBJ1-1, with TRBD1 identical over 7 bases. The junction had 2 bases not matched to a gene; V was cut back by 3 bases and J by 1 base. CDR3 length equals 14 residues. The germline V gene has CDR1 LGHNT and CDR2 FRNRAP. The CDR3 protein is CASGLGTENTEAFF. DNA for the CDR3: TGTGCTAGTGGTTTAGGGACAGAGAACACTGAAGCTTTCTTT.

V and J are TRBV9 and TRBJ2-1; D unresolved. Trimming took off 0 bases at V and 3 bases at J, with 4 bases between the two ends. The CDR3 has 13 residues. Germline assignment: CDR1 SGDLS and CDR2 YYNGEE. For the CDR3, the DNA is TGTGCCAGCAGCGTAGCCCTCTACAATGAGCAGTTCTTC. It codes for CASSVALYNEQFF.

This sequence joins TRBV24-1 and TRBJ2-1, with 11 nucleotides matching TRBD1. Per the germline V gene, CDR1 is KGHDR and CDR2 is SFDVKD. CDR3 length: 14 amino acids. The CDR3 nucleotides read TGTGCTACCGCTGGGACAGGGGGTTGGAATGAGCAGTTCTTC. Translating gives CATAGTGGWNEQFF.

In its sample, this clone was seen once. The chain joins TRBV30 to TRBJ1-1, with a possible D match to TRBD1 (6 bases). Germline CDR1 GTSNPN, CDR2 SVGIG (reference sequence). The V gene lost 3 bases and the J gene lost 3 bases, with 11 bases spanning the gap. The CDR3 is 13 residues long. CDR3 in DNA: TGTGCCTGGAGGACAGGCGGATACACTGAAGCTTTCTTT. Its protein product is CAWRTGGYTEAFF.

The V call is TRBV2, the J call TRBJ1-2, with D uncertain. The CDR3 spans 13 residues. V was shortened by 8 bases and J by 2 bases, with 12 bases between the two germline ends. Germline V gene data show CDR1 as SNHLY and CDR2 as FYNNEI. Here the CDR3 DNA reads TGTGCCAGCGTCTGGGCGGGAAACTATGGCTACACCTTC. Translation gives CASVWAGNYGYTF.